This TCR beta chain emerged from a study of regulatory T cells in long-lasting Graves disease. This clonotype has ten or more counts. Combining iRepertoire HTBI primers with Arm-PCR of CDR3 regions, the authors built TCR beta libraries. Using its own MiXCR run on the multiplex PCR reads, TCRdb lists one record per CDR3 protein. Among some 340,000 distinct CDR3 sequences listed, about 10% were seen once. Sample time point: newly diagnosed GD, antithyroid drugs for less than 3 months. After RNA was extracted from PBMCs, the TCR library was made from it. Germline-derived CDR1 and CDR2 are LNHDA and SQIVND (reference sequence). The CDR3 is 18 amino acids. V lost 9 bases to trimming and J lost 0 bases; unmatched junction nucleotides: 14. These data were also filed under a second study, of T cells in Graves' hyperthyroidism and ophthalmopathy.

This rearrangement joins TRBV19 to TRBJ1-5; 10 positions match TRBD1. The clonotype comes from a woman aged 18-29 years with Graves disease. Sequencing used peripheral blood mononuclear cells (PBMCs), obtained at new diagnosis, from a patient treated with antithyroid drugs. CDR3 DNA: TGTGCCAGCAAAATGACAGGGGGCAACGATTATAGCAATCAGCCCCAGCATTTT. Translated: CASKMTGGNDYSNQPQHF.